This entry lists 19 T cell receptor beta chains sequenced from one sample in a study of blood T cell repertoires in COVID-19. Assay used: immunoSEQ multiplex PCR; TCRdb lists only in-frame clones, some missing. The sample lists 85,000 to 100,000 clones, 85% to 90% occurring once. The specimen sequenced was peripheral blood. All receptors come from a man aged 45-65 years with COVID-19, enrolled during active disease.

V and J are TRBV28 and TRBJ1-1; a possible D gene is TRBD1 (6 bases). The germline V gene encodes CDR1 MDHEN and CDR2 SYDVKM. The CDR3 contains 14 residues. V dropped 1 base and J dropped 6 bases, with 12 bases sitting between them. For the CDR3, the DNA is TGTGCCAGCAGTTTATCAGGGGCGGGAGCTGAAGCTTTCTTT. It translates to CASSLSGAGAEAFF.

J is TRBJ2-5 and V is TRBV4-1, with 8 bases lining up with TRBD2. The CDR3 is 17 residues long. Germline loops: CDR1 MGHRA, CDR2 YSYEKL. V dropped 1 base and J dropped 5; count of bases not matched to a gene: 12. The CDR3 DNA is TGCGCCAGCAGCCAAGTGCTAATCGCGATAGCGGGGGAGACCCAGTACTTC. This encodes CASSQVLIAIAGETQYF.

The chain couples TRBV6-2 or TRBV6-3 to TRBJ1-2; a weak D match, TRBD1 (5 bases). The germline gives CDR1 MNHEY, CDR2 SVGEGT. The V and J ends lost 5 bases and 7 bases respectively, with 14 bases between them. The CDR3 is 13 amino acids. The CDR3 is CASSKTELFGYTF. The DNA of the CDR3 is TGTGCCAGCAGTAAGACAGAACTATTTGGCTACACCTTC.

The V call is TRBV9, the J call TRBJ2-7, with TRBD1 identical over 10 bases. Looked up from germline, CDR1 is SGDLS and CDR2 is YYNGEE. Unmatched junction bases numbered 4, after V lost 2 bases and J lost 2 bases. The CDR3 is 15 residues long. The DNA of the CDR3 is TGTGCCAGCAGCGTCGGACAGGGGGTAGCCTACGAGCAGTACTTC. Its protein is CASSVGQGVAYEQYF. The variable domain in full, completed from reference TRBV9 and TRBJ2-7, reads DSGVTQTPKHLITATGQRVTLRCSPRSGDLSVYWYQQSLDQGLQFLIQYYNGEERAKGNILERFSAQQFPDLHSELNLSSLELGDSALYFCASSVGQGVAYEQYFGPGTRLTVT.

V is TRBV7-2 and J is TRBJ2-4; the D is unclear. The CDR3 covers 13 residues. Germline CDR1 is SGHTA and CDR2 is FQGNSA. V was pared by 5 bases and J by 6 bases, with 11 bases between. The CDR3, as DNA: TGTGCCAGCAGCCCCCGAGCCGGAAACATTCAGTACTTC. It encodes CASSPRAGNIQYF.

There are a few counts of this clone. The J gene is TRBJ1-2, the V gene TRBV7-2; D perhaps matches TRBD1 (5 bases). Germline V gene data show CDR1 as SGHTA and CDR2 as FQGNSA. This CDR3 is 12 amino acids long. V lost 2 bases and J lost 13, with 14 bases in between. DNA for the CDR3: TGTGCCAGCAGCTTAAGGGGTCGGACCCTCACCTTC. The encoded protein is CASSLRGRTLTF.

The chain recombines TRBV4-3 with TRBJ2-1, with 10 bases aligning to TRBD2. Germline lookup yields CDR1 LGHNA and CDR2 YSLEER. The junction had 9 bases not matched to a gene; V was cut back by 0 bases and J by 7 bases. The CDR3 is 17 residues long. Here the CDR3 DNA reads TGCGCCAGCAGCCAAGATAGGGCTAGCGGGGGCTTAAATGAGCAGTTCTTC. It translates to CASSQDRASGGLNEQFF.

This clone came up a few times. The CDR3 DNA sequence: TGCGCCAGCAGCTTGGCCGGCAGGGGGGATGAAAAACTGTTTTTT. Translating it yields CASSLAGRGDEKLFF. The chain uses TRBV5-1 and TRBJ1-4; 7 nucleotides line up with TRBD1. Germline V CDR1 and CDR2: SGHRS, YFSETQ. Trimming removed 0 bases from V and 6 bases from J; junction bases left unmatched: 5. This CDR3 is 15 amino acids long.

Only one count was recorded for this clone. The V and J genes are TRBV6-5 and TRBJ1-5; weak D call: TRBD1 (5 bases). Trimming shortened V by 2 bases and J by 5 bases, and 7 bases separated the two germline ends. Germline V gene lookup returns CDR1 MNHEY and CDR2 SVGAGI. This CDR3 is 13 amino acids long. The CDR3 DNA reads as TGTGCCAGCAGTTACGACAGCTATCAGCCCCAGCATTTT. As protein: CASSYDSYQPQHF.

The J gene is TRBJ2-3, the V gene TRBV7-2, with 11 positions matching TRBD1. Trimming cost V 5 bases and J 2 bases; bases outside gene matches: 3. This CDR3 spans 15 amino acids. Per the germline V gene, CDR1 is SGHTA and CDR2 is FQGNSA. CDR3 in amino acids: CASSPGQGDTDTQYF. The CDR3 DNA is TGTGCCAGCAGCCCGGGACAGGGGGACACAGATACGCAGTATTTT.

This clone appeared once. The gene calls are TRBV6-6 and TRBJ1-5, with 8 bases that match TRBD1. Germline lookup yields CDR1 MNHNY and CDR2 SVGAGI (reference sequence). The V and J ends lost 6 bases and 3 bases, in that order; junction bases with no gene match: 4. The length of the CDR3 is 14 residues. This chain's CDR3 is CASRATGANQPQHF. The CDR3 DNA sequence: TGTGCCAGCAGGGCGACAGGGGCCAATCAGCCCCAGCATTTT.

The rearrangement uses TRBV29-1 and TRBJ1-5; D unclear. CDR3 size: 12 residues. CDR1 and CDR2 from the germline V gene are SQVTM and ANQGSEA. The V and J ends lost 6 bases and 2 bases respectively, with 8 bases between them. The CDR3 loop is CSVSSGNQPQHF. For the CDR3, the DNA is TGCAGCGTGAGTAGCGGCAATCAGCCCCAGCATTTT.

The chain joins TRBV27 to TRBJ1-1; 8 bases fit TRBD1. Germline-derived CDR1 and CDR2 are MNHEY and SMNVEV (reference sequence). The junction had 8 bases not matched to a gene; V was cut back by 5 bases and J by 0 bases. This CDR3 is 16 amino acids long. For the CDR3, the DNA is TGTGCCAGCAGTCCGTCGACAGGGGCTATGAACACTGAAGCTTTCTTT. Its translation: CASSPSTGAMNTEAFF.

The chain recombines TRBV19 with TRBJ1-4, with unresolved D. V dropped 4 bases and J dropped 5 bases, with 11 bases sitting between them. The CDR3 length is 14 residues. Germline V gives CDR1 LNHDA, CDR2 SQIVND (reference sequence). In DNA form, the CDR3 reads TGTGCCAGTAGTACGCATAACGAGAATGAAAAACTGTTTTTT. It encodes CASSTHNENEKLFF. The full variable domain, its missing parts supplied by reference TRBV19 and TRBJ1-4, is DGGITQSPKYLFRKEGQNVTLSCEQNLNHDAMYWYRQDPGQGLRLIYYSQIVNDFQKGDIAEGYSVSREKKESFPLTVTSAQKNPTAFYLCASSTHNENEKLFFGSGTQLSVL.

The CDR3 sequence: CASMGTGVTYEQYF. In DNA form, the CDR3 reads TGTGCCAGTATGGGGACAGGGGTCACCTACGAGCAGTACTTC. The chain couples TRBV19 to TRBJ2-7; 10 bases map to TRBD1. The CDR3 sequence is 14 residues long. Germline CDR1 reads LNHDA; CDR2 reads SQIVND (reference sequence). V gave up 7 bases and J gave up 2 bases; unmatched junction bases: 5.

This rearrangement joins TRBV1 to TRBJ1-5. TRBV1 is designated a pseudogene. The CDR3 is 16 residues long. As DNA, the CDR3 is TGCACCAGCAGCCAAGATGTAGAACGTAGCAATCAGCCCCAGCATTTT. This gives the protein CTSSQDVERSNQPQHF.

The chain couples TRBV3-1 (or the pseudogene TRBV3-2) to TRBJ1-6, with no clear D. V lost 3 bases to trimming and J lost 9 bases, with 12 bases between them. CDR1 is LGHDT, CDR2 YNNKEL, per germline (reference sequence). The CDR3 length is 14 residues. CDR3 coding DNA: TGTGCCAGCAGCCAGGGCCCCATGTTTTCACCCCTCCACTTT. Residues: CASSQGPMFSPLHF.

This clone was picked up a small number of times. The chain is built from TRBV6-2 or TRBV6-3 and TRBJ1-3; the D is unclear. Germline V lookup: CDR1 MNHEY, CDR2 SVGEGT. V was pared by 2 bases and J by 4 bases, with 6 bases between. This CDR3 region has 13 residues. Here the CDR3 reads CASSYSRGNTIYF. The CDR3 DNA follows: TGTGCCAGCAGTTACAGCCGCGGAAACACCATATATTTT.

J is TRBJ2-7 and V is TRBV30, with D tentatively TRBD2 (5 bases). Germline CDR1 is GTSNPN and CDR2 is SVGIG (reference sequence). V dropped 4 bases and J dropped 5 bases, with 12 bases sitting between them. This CDR3 comprises 12 residues. The CDR3 loop reads CAWKIRRHEQYF. The DNA for the CDR3 is TGTGCCTGGAAGATCAGGAGGCACGAGCAGTACTTC.